The source of this TCR beta chain is a study of T cells in Graves' hyperthyroidism and ophthalmopathy. Notes on the study in general: Through a model of 13 V-J features, ophthalmopathy was separated from stable hyperthyroidism.

The cohort's ophthalmopathy patients, a group with duration under 3 months, had a Clinical Activity Score of at least 3 and a NOSPECS grade of at least 4. Any patient presenting with uncontrolled infection, other autoimmune disease, pregnancy or lactation was left out. Trimming took off 7 bases at V and 7 bases at J, with 17 bases between the two ends. Germline-derived CDR1 and CDR2 are MNHEY and SMNVEV (reference sequence). This CDR3 comprises 15 residues. This clonotype was detected ten times or more. As yet, its antigen is unknown. The investigators amplified TCR beta CDR3 regions from RNA transcripts. The HTBI set primed first-round TCR CDR3 RT-PCR. TCRdb recomputed calls from the multiplex PCR reads with MiXCR, one row per CDR3 protein. The table shows hundreds of thousands of distinct CDR3 sequences, with roughly 17% occurring only once.

The rearrangement joins TRBV27 to TRBJ1-6; a possible D gene is TRBD1 (6 bases). This clonotype was obtained from a woman under 30 with Graves' ophthalmopathy. The specimen sequenced was blood. The CDR3 here is CASKPGPGGNSPLHF. The CDR3 region has the DNA TGTGCCAGCAAACCCGGGCCGGGGGGCAATTCACCCCTCCACTTT.